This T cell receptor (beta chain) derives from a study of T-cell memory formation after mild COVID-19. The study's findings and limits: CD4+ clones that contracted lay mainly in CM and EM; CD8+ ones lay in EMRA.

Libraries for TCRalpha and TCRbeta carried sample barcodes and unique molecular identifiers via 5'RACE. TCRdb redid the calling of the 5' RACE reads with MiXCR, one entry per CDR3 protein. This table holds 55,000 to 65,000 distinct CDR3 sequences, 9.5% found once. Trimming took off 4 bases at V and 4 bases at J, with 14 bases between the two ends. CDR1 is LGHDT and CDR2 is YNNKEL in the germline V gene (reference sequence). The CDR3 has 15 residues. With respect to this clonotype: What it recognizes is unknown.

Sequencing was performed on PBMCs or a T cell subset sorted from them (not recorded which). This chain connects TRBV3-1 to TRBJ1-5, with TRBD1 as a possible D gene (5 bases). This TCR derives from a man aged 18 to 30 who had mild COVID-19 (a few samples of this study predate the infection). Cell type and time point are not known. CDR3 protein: CASSPSGGSNQPQHF. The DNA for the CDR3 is TGTGCCAGCAGCCCTTCTGGGGGGTCGAATCAGCCCCAGCATTTT.